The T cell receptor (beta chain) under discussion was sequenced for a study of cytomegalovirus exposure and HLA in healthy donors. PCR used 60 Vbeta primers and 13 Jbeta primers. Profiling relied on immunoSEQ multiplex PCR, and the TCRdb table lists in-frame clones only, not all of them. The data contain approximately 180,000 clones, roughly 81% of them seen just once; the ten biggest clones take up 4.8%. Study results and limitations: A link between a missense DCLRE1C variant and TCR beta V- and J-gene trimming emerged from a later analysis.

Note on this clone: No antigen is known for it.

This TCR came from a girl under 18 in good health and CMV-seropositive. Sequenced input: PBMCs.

The CDR3: CASSPPQAGGFAEAFF. DNA of the CDR3: TGTGCCAGCTCACCACCACAAGCAGGGGGCTTCGCTGAAGCTTTCTTT. The chain employs TRBV18 and TRBJ1-1; 8 positions agree with TRBD1. Per germline, CDR1 KGHSH and CDR2 LQKENI. This CDR3 region has 16 residues. J lost 6 bases, V lost 0 bases, and 9 bases had no gene match.